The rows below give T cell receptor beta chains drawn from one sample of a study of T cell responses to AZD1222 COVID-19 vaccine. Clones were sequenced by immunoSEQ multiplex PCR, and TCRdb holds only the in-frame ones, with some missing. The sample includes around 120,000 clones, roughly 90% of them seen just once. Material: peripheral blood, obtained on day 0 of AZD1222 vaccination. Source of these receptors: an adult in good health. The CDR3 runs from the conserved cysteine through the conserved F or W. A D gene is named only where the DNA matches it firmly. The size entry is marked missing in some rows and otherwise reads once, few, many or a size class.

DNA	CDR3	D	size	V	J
TGCGCCAGCAGCCTTAGACAGGGAGAGGGTGAGCAGTTCTTC	CASSLRQGEGEQFF	TRBD1	.	TRBV5-1	TRBJ2-1
TGCGCCAGCAGCCAAGATAGCACAGGGATGGGAGAAAAACTGTTTTTT	CASSQDSTGMGEKLFF	.	.	TRBV4-3	TRBJ1-4
TGTGCCAGCTCACCAACTTCGGACAATGAGCAGTTCTTC	CASSPTSDNEQFF	.	once	TRBV18	TRBJ2-1
TGCGCCAGCGGAACTAGCGCCCCTGGTTGGGGGGAGCTGTTTTTT	CASGTSAPGWGELFF	TRBD2	.	TRBV4-1	TRBJ2-2
TGTGCCGTAACCGGGACAGAGTACGAGCAGTACTTC	CAVTGTEYEQYF	TRBD1	.	TRBV10-3	TRBJ2-7
TGTGCCAGCTCACCCGAACCCCGACAGGGTGATGGCTACACCTTC	CASSPEPRQGDGYTF	TRBD1	.	TRBV18	TRBJ1-2
TGTGCCAGCAGTTTAGCGGGAGCTGAGCAGTTCTTC	CASSLAGAEQFF	TRBD2	.	TRBV28	TRBJ2-1
TGTGCCAGCAGCTTAGCAGGGAGGCCCTACGAGCAGTACTTC	CASSLAGRPYEQYF	.	.	TRBV7-9	TRBJ2-7
TGTGCCAGCAGTATAGCGGAGAGCTCCTACAATGAGCAGTTCTTC	CASSIAESSYNEQFF	.	.	TRBV6-5	TRBJ2-1
TGTGCCAGCTCACCGCAACAGACAGGGCTCTCTGGAAACACCATATATTTT	CASSPQQTGLSGNTIYF	TRBD1	.	TRBV18	TRBJ1-3
TGTGCCAGCAGCCAAGGTTGGACCTACGAGCAGTACTTC	CASSQGWTYEQYF	.	.	TRBV14	TRBJ2-7
TGTGCCAGCAGTTTGGGCCAGGCCAGGGGTGAGACCCAGTACTTC	CASSLGQARGETQYF	.	.	TRBV6-2/TRBV6-3	TRBJ2-5
TGTGCCAGCAGCTTGGGACAGGGGCGTTACAATGAGCAGTTCTTC	CASSLGQGRYNEQFF	TRBD1	.	TRBV7-2	TRBJ2-1
TGCGCCAGCAGCTTGAGGGACCAGGGTGGTGAAGCTTTCTTT	CASSLRDQGGEAFF	.	.	TRBV5-1	TRBJ1-1
TGTGCCATCAGGGAGGACAGTTACACTGAAGCTTTCTTT	CAIREDSYTEAFF	.	.	TRBV10-3	TRBJ1-1
TGTGCCAGCAGTGGACCACTAGCGGGAGGGCCGAATGAGCAGTTCTTC	CASSGPLAGGPNEQFF	TRBD2	.	TRBV2	TRBJ2-1
TGTGCCAGCAGTTACTCGGGACAGGGGGGTCAGCCCCAGCATTTT	CASSYSGQGGQPQHF	TRBD1	.	TRBV6-5	TRBJ1-5
TGCGCCAGCAGCTTGGATCGGGGTAATTCACCCCTCCACTTT	CASSLDRGNSPLHF	.	.	TRBV5-1	TRBJ1-6
TGTGCCAGCAGCTCGGACCGGACAGGCCGAATCACCCGGCAGTTCTTC	CASSSDRTGRITRQFF	TRBD1	.	TRBV7-2	TRBJ2-1
TGTGCCAGCAGCTTAGAGCGGGGGGCCCACAATGAGCAGTTCTTC	CASSLERGAHNEQFF	TRBD2	once	TRBV11-2	TRBJ2-1
TGTGCCTGGAGCCACAGGGGGTTTTTAGAGACCCAGTACTTC	CAWSHRGFLETQYF	TRBD1	.	TRBV30	TRBJ2-5
TGCAGCGGAGGACAGGAATGGCACACTGAAGCTTTCTTT	CSGGQEWHTEAFF	TRBD1	.	TRBV29-1	TRBJ1-1
TGTGCCAGCAGCCAAGGACCCAGCGGGAGAGTCCGAGAGACCCAGTACTTC	CASSQGPSGRVRETQYF	TRBD2	.	TRBV14	TRBJ2-5
TGTGCCAGCAGCCTCGGGACGGTCAATGAAAAACTGTTTTTT	CASSLGTVNEKLFF	.	.	TRBV4-2	TRBJ1-4
TGTGCCTGGAAAAGAGATACAAACATTCAGTACTTC	CAWKRDTNIQYF	.	.	TRBV30	TRBJ2-4
TGTGCCAGCAGCTTAGGGGGCGGCGGGACCACAGATACGCAGTATTTT	CASSLGGGGTTDTQYF	.	.	TRBV7-3	TRBJ2-3
TGCGCCAGCAGCCCATCGGACAGGATCGTGGAGACCCAGTACTTC	CASSPSDRIVETQYF	TRBD1	.	TRBV4-1	TRBJ2-5
TGTGCCCGGGCCGGGGGCAGGGACTATGGCTACACCTTC	CARAGGRDYGYTF	.	.	TRBV30	TRBJ1-2
TGTGCCAGCTCACCACAAGGGGGTCAGCCCCAGCATTTT	CASSPQGGQPQHF	.	.	TRBV18	TRBJ1-5
TGTGCCAGCAGCCGCGGGGGTTTCTACGAGCAGTACTTC	CASSRGGFYEQYF	TRBD2	.	TRBV27	TRBJ2-7
TGTGCCAGCAGCCAACAACTAGCGGGGGGTCGGACCGGGGAGCTGTTTTTT	CASSQQLAGGRTGELFF	TRBD2	.	TRBV4-2	TRBJ2-2
TGTGCCAGCAGCGTTTTCGGTCTAGCGGGGGCCTACAATGAGCAGTTCTTC	CASSVFGLAGAYNEQFF	TRBD2	.	TRBV27	TRBJ2-1
TGTGCCTGGAACGCGGAACTACTGAACACCGGGGAGCTGTTTTTT	CAWNAELLNTGELFF	.	once	TRBV30	TRBJ2-2
TGTGCCAGCAGCCCCACGGGGGGCGGGGACGTAGCTTTCTTT	CASSPTGGGDVAFF	.	.	TRBV11-2	TRBJ1-1
TGTGCCAGTTCACAGGGGTCGGATCAGCCCCAGCATTTT	CASSQGSDQPQHF	TRBD1	.	TRBV19	TRBJ1-5